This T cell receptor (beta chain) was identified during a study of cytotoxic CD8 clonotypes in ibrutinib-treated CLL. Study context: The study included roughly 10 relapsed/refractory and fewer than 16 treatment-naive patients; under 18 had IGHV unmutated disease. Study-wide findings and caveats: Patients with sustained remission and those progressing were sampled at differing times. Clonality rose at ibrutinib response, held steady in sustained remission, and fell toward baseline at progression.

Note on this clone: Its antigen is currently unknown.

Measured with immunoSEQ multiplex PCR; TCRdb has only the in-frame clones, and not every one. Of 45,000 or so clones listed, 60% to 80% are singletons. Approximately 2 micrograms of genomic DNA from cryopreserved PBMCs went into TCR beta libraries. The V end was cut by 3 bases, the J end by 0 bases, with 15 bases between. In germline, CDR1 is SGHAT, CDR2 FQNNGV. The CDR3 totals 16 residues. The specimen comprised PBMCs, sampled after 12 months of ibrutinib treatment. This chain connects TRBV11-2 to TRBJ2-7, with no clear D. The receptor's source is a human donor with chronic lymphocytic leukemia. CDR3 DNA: TGTGCCAGCAGCTTGTTTTCAGCCTCCCGCTCCTACGAGCAGTACTTC. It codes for CASSLFSASRSYEQYF.